The 10 T cell receptor beta chains in this list originate from one sample, sequenced in a study of T-cell memory formation after mild COVID-19. Each CDR3 protein is one row after TCRdb ran MiXCR on the 5' RACE reads. The sample lists 25,000 to 35,000 distinct CDR3 sequences; around 7.2% were seen once. Sequenced material: PBMCs or a T cell subset sorted from them (not recorded which). The receptors shown here come from an adult woman who had mild COVID-19 (a few samples of this study predate the infection). Cell type and time point are not known.

This clonotype has at least ten counts. The chain joins TRBV29-1 to TRBJ2-1; TRBD2 is a possible D gene (5 bases). V was clipped by 4 bases and J by 11 bases, with 21 bases between them. The germline V gene has CDR1 SQVTM and CDR2 ANQGSEA. The CDR3 sequence is 14 residues long. The CDR3 nucleotides read TGCAGCGTTGGGGTGGACTCCCTGGTCGGTCAGCAGTTCTTC. Amino acids: CSVGVDSLVGQQFF.

Ten or more counts support this clonotype. This rearrangement joins TRBV7-9 to TRBJ1-2, with D hard to call. This CDR3 comprises 16 residues. In germline, CDR1 is SEHNR, CDR2 FQNEAQ (reference sequence). The V gene lost 5 bases and the J gene lost 4 bases, with 20 bases spanning the gap. CDR3 in amino acids: CASSPRGTVLTYGYTF. CDR3 in DNA: TGTGCCAGCAGCCCGCGGGGTACAGTGCTAACCTATGGCTACACCTTC. The full variable domain, with the rest looked up from reference TRBV7-9 and TRBJ1-2, is DTGVSQNPRHKITKRGQNVTFRCDPISEHNRLYWYRQTLGQGPEFLTYFQNEAQLEKSRLLSDRFSAERPKGSFSTLEIQRTEQGDSAMYLCASSPRGTVLTYGYTFGSGTRLTVV.

The chain combines TRBV25-1 with TRBJ1-5, with a weak D call TRBD1 (6 bases). Per the germline V gene, CDR1 is MGHDK and CDR2 is SYGVNS. Trimming stripped 7 bases from V and 1 base from J, with 17 bases between. The CDR3 spans 16 residues. The CDR3 spells CASMPGGGGSNQPQHF. As DNA, the CDR3 is TGTGCCAGCATGCCCGGTGGAGGGGGAAGCAATCAGCCCCAGCATTTT.

The V gene is TRBV10-3, the J gene TRBJ1-1; no reliable D call. V lost 0 bases and J lost 4, with 9 bases in between. CDR1 is ENHRY, CDR2 SYGVKD, per germline. This CDR3 has 14 residues. For the CDR3, the DNA is TGTGCCATCAGTGAGTCACGGAGGTTCACTGAAGCTTTCTTT. Its translation is CAISESRRFTEAFF.

The table lists this clonotype with many counts. This chain joins TRBV29-1 and TRBJ1-1; D might be TRBD1 (6 bases). V was trimmed by 4 bases and J by 2 bases, leaving 11 bases between them. This CDR3 spans 13 amino acids. Germline CDR1 is SQVTM and CDR2 is ANQGSEA. The CDR3 DNA reads TGCAGCGTTGGTTCGGGGACAAACACTGAAGCTTTCTTT. Its translation is CSVGSGTNTEAFF.

At least ten counts were recorded for this clonotype. The chain recombines TRBV12-3 or TRBV12-4 with TRBJ2-7; D uncertain. This CDR3 has 12 amino acids. With 5 bases removed from V and 0 bases from J, the gap between germline ends came to 5 bases. The CDR3 loop is CASSTFSYEQYF. The CDR3 bases are TGTGCCAGCAGTACCTTCTCCTACGAGCAGTACTTC.

This clonotype was observed many times. The rearrangement joins TRBV25-1 to TRBJ2-2, with 8 bases that match TRBD1. CDR3 length: 16 amino acids. CDR1 is MGHDK and CDR2 is SYGVNS in the germline V gene. Losses at the gene ends were 2 bases for V and 8 bases for J; bases not matched to a gene: 10. The CDR3 nucleotides are TGTGCCAGCAGTGAAACCGGGCAGGGGGCGCAGGGGGAGCTGTTTTTT. Protein product: CASSETGQGAQGELFF.

This clonotype showed up many times. V is TRBV5-8 and J is TRBJ2-2; TRBD2 agrees at 8 bases. Germline V gene data show CDR1 as SGHTS and CDR2 as YDEGEE. Germline trimming cut 0 bases from V and 8 bases from J; bases unmatched to any gene: 9. The CDR3 extends over 16 amino acids. The CDR3: CASSLEAGDWRGELFF. The CDR3 nucleotides are TGTGCCAGCAGCTTGGAAGCGGGGGACTGGAGGGGGGAGCTGTTTTTT.

Many counts were recorded for this clonotype. The rearrangement uses TRBV7-2 and TRBJ2-7; D might be TRBD2 (7 bases). CDR1 SGHTA and CDR2 FQGNSA come from the germline V gene. This CDR3 has 16 amino acids. The V and J ends lost 5 bases and 0 bases respectively, with 17 bases between them. CDR3 in DNA: TGTGCCAGCAGCCAAAGGGGGGGCAGGAGCTCCTACGAGCAGTACTTC. This sequence encodes CASSQRGGRSSYEQYF.

This clonotype was recorded at least ten times. This chain joins TRBV15 and TRBJ2-7; no definite D call. V lost 2 bases and J lost 0, with 5 bases in between. The CDR3 runs to 13 residues. CDR1 is LNHNV and CDR2 is YYDKDF in the germline V gene (reference sequence). CDR3 residues: CATSRSLSYEQYF. The CDR3 nucleotides read TGTGCCACCAGCAGATCACTCTCCTACGAGCAGTACTTC.